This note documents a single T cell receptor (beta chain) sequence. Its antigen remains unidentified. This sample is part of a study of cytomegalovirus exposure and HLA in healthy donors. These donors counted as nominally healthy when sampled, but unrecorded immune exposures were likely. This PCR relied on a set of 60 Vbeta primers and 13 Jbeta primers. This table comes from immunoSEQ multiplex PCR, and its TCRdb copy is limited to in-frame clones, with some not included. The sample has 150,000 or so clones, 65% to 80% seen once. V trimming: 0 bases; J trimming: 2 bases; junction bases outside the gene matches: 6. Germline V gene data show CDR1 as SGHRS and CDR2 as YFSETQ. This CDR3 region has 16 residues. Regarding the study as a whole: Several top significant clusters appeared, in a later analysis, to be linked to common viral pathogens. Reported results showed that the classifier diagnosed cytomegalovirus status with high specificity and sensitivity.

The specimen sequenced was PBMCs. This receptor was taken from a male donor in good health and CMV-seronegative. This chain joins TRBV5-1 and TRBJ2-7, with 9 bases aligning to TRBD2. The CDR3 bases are TGCGCCAGCAGCTTGGCCGTAGCGGGAGTTACCTACGAGCAGTACTTC. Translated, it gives CASSLAVAGVTYEQYF.